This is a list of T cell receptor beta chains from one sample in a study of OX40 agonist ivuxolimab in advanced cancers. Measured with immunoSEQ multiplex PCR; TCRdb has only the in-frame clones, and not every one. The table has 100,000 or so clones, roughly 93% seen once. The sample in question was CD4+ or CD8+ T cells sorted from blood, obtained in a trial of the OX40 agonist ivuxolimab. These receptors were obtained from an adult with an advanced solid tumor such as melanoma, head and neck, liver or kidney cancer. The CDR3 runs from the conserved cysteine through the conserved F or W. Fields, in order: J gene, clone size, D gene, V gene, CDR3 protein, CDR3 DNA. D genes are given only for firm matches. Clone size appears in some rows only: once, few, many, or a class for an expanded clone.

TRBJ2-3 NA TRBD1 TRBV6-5 CASTPQGVDTQYF TGTGCCAGCACCCCCCAGGGGGTAGATACGCAGTATTTT
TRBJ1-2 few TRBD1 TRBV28 CASRHRDRESYGYTF TGTGCCAGCAGACACCGGGACAGGGAATCCTATGGCTACACCTTC
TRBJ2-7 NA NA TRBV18 CASSRQDSYEQYF TGTGCCAGCTCCCGTCAGGACTCCTACGAGCAGTACTTC
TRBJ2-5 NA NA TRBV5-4 CASSLSRGLEETQYF TGTGCCAGCAGCTTGAGTAGAGGTTTGGAAGAGACCCAGTACTTC
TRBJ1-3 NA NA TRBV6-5 CASSYSYSGSGNTIYF TGTGCCAGCAGTTACTCGTACTCGGGCAGTGGAAACACCATATATTTT
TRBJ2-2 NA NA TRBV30 CAWRGRYNPLDTGELFF TGTGCCTGGAGGGGACGGTACAACCCCTTAGACACCGGGGAGCTGTTTTTT
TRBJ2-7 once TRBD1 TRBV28 CASSSGTGAKYEQYF TGTGCCAGCAGTTCCGGGACAGGGGCCAAGTACGAGCAGTACTTC
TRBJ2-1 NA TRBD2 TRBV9 CASSVSGGDYNEQFF TGTGCCAGCAGCGTTAGCGGGGGGGATTACAATGAGCAGTTCTTC
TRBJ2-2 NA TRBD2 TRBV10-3 CASGRALDGELFF TGTGCCAGCGGGAGGGCCCTCGACGGGGAGCTGTTTTTT
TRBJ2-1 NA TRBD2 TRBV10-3 CAISGGLAVNEQFF TGTGCCATCAGTGGGGGACTAGCGGTCAATGAGCAGTTCTTC